This T cell receptor (beta chain) comes out of a study of T-cell memory formation after mild COVID-19 (dated by TCRdb to the early 2020s). Looking at the study overall: TCR sequence clusters from the two donors were largely donor specific. T-cell clones expanding and contracting after mild COVID-19 in two donors were tracked by longitudinal TCRalpha and TCRbeta repertoire sequencing. Two young, previously healthy adult volunteers, one female and one male, were included in the cohort.

The germline V gene yields MDHEN for CDR1 and SYDVKM for CDR2. V is pared back by 2 bases and J by 3 bases, with 11 bases lying between the germline termini. The CDR3 spans 15 residues, from the cysteine through the phenylalanine. The read is trimmed to its CDR3 DNA, 45 bases read in frame from base 1. Here is what the overall study found, with its caveats: Some responding clones were found in pre-infection memory, which suggests that pre-existing cross-reactive memory T cells took part in the SARS-CoV-2 response. From day 15 to 85, contracting clones showed balanced CD4/CD8 phenotypes, whereas a second wave of clones that expanded from day 15 to 37 leaned towards CD4+. Whether the second-wave clones peaking on day 37 were SARS-CoV-2 specific was not confirmed. Only two mild cases were covered by the study, and larger cohorts that include severe cases with pre-infection samples were considered necessary. Contracting CD4+ clones turned up mainly in the CM and EM memory subsets, whereas EMRA was where CD8+ clones were enriched.

These reads were obtained on an Illumina NovaSeq 6000. Using 5'RACE with constant-segment primers, TCRalpha and TCRbeta cDNA libraries were constructed, with sample barcodes and unique molecular identifiers added in the process. Trizol reagent was used to extract RNA from every sample. Library amplification was performed in two PCR steps, and a second sample barcode and Illumina TruSeq adapters were introduced in the second step. Sequencing of libraries was performed on an Illumina NovaSeq with 2 x 150 bp paired-end reads. From the authors' description of their analysis: With migec v1.2.7, reads were demultiplexed and then collapsed into UMI-guided consensus sequences. Using mixcr v2.1.11, UMI consensuses were aligned to TRA and TRB V and J templates and then assembled into clonotypes. Clonotypes were classified as expanded or contracted when called significant by both edgeR and NoisET, with noise models trained on biological replicates. edgeR calls used a false discovery rate-adjusted p below 0.01 and a log2 fold-change threshold of 1. PCA with hierarchical clustering of max-normalized trajectories of the 1000 most abundant clonotypes was used as exploratory dynamics analysis. Separately sequenced CD4+ and CD8+ repertoires were used to assign the CD4 or CD8 phenotype of responding clones. TCRdb ran its own pipeline on the public reads, namely fastp trimming at Q25 and MiXCR clone calling, and kept in-frame beta chains. Here each entry gathers all rows of one CDR3 protein and keeps the most common genes and DNA. Here the V and J calls rest on TCRdb's processing, not on the authors' analysis. The sample table records 500,000 to 550,000 distinct CDR3 sequences; 20% of these occur just once. The ten largest clones take up under 15% of the sample.

Ficoll-Paque density gradient centrifugation was the method used to isolate PBMCs. A note on this clonotype: Its cognate antigen has yet to be identified. Base qualities are not at hand, and no much larger clone is one base apart.

The chain joins TRBV28 to TRBJ2-1; TRBD2 is a weak D gene call, 5 bases matching. The sequence derives from an adult woman who had mild COVID-19 (a few samples of this study predate the infection). The sample titles of this study are shuffled in the database, so cell type and time point are left out; the donor was told from shared clones. Sequencing was carried out using PBMCs or a T cell subset sorted from them (not recorded which). Here the CDR3 is given as CASSLRGSGYNEQFF. The nucleotide sequence reads TGTGCCAGCAGTTTACGAGGGAGTGGCTACAATGAGCAGTTCTTC.